A single sample is the source of the 25 T cell receptor beta chains below, sequenced in a study of CXCR3-negative and CXCR3-positive naive CD8 T cells. Study-wide results and caveats: Relative to CXCR3-negative naive cells, CXCR3-positive naive cells had more hydrophobic TRB CDR3s.

The method, 5' RACE with UMI labels, was used to prepare the TRB cDNA libraries. TCRdb reprocessed the 5' RACE reads; each CDR3 protein has one entry and no DNA is given. This sample contains roughly 120,000 distinct CDR3 sequences. These receptors' targets are unknown. The material sequenced was naive CXCR3+ CD8+ T cells from blood. Subset reported: CD45RO-CCR7+CD27+CD95- naive CD8+ T cells expressing CXCR3 (TNR3+). All receptors derive from a human donor in good health. Some clones in this sample may be carry-over from other donors' samples.

The V gene is TRBV27, the J gene TRBJ1-5. The CDR3 length is 13 residues. Germline V CDR1 and CDR2: MNHEY, SMNVEV (reference sequence). The CDR3: CASSLGFLQPQHF.

This chain joins TRBV29-1 and TRBJ1-1; TCRdb's assignment of TRBD1 cannot be checked, as there is no DNA. Germline V gives CDR1 SQVTM, CDR2 ANQGSEA. The CDR3 has 11 residues. The CDR3 sequence: CSVRGDTEAFF.

V is TRBV11-2 and J is TRBJ2-7; without DNA, the TCRdb call of TRBD2 cannot be checked. The CDR3 extends over 16 amino acids. CDR1 SGHAT and CDR2 FQNNGV come from the germline V gene. The CDR3 sequence: CASSFPSSGASYEQYF.

The CDR3 loop reads CATSRDSGLHSAELFF. The J gene is TRBJ2-2, the V gene TRBV15. Germline CDR1 LNHNV, CDR2 YYDKDF (reference sequence). CDR3 size: 16 residues.

The rearrangement links TRBV29-1 to TRBJ2-1. This CDR3 region has 12 residues. The V gene's germline CDR1 is SQVTM and CDR2 ANQGSEA. CDR3 sequence: CSVEVADNEQFF.

The rearrangement links TRBV6-6 to TRBJ2-3; TCRdb indicates TRBD2, and absent DNA this call remains unverified. Germline CDR1 is MNHNY and CDR2 is SVGAGI (reference sequence). The CDR3 loop spans 16 amino acids. CDR3 loop: CASSETSGGGTDTQYF.

The chain recombines TRBV5-1 with TRBJ2-7. The CDR3 is 12 amino acids. The germline CDR1 and CDR2 sequences are SGHRS and YFSETQ. CDR3 amino acids: CASRSDGYEQYF.

V usage is TRBV20-1 and J usage is TRBJ2-2; TCRdb indicates TRBD1, and absent DNA this call remains unverified. The CDR3 extends over 14 amino acids. Germline-derived CDR1 and CDR2 are DFQATT and SNEGSKA (reference sequence). CDR3 residues: CSAPGDSYTGELFF.

The CDR3 protein is CASSKINQPQHF. This chain connects TRBV21-1 to TRBJ1-5. TRBV21-1 corresponds to a pseudogene. The CDR3 covers 12 residues.

The V and J genes are TRBV10-3 and TRBJ1-1; without DNA, the TCRdb call of TRBD1 cannot be checked. Germline V gene sequence: CDR1 ENHRY, CDR2 SYGVKD. This CDR3 contains 16 residues. The CDR3 sequence: CAISESGDSMNTEAFF.

J is TRBJ2-3 and V is TRBV5-6; TCRdb picks TRBD1, but there is no DNA to check that call. CDR1 and CDR2 (germline): SGHDT, YYEEEE. The CDR3 loop spans 16 amino acids. The CDR3 sequence: CASSLRRGASTDTQYF.

The chain recombines TRBV7-9 with TRBJ1-2; TCRdb gives TRBD1 as the D gene, but with no DNA this cannot be confirmed. Germline V CDR1 and CDR2: SEHNR, FQNEAQ (reference sequence). The CDR3 loop spans 14 amino acids. The CDR3 is CASSSEDRGYGYTF.

The V gene is TRBV5-4, the J gene TRBJ2-3; the TRBD2 assignment by TCRdb is unverifiable without DNA. This CDR3 is 15 amino acids long. CDR1 and CDR2 (germline): SGHNT, YYREEE (reference sequence). CDR3: CASSFRGAAADTQYF.

V gene TRBV19 combines with J gene TRBJ1-5; as DNA is missing, the TRBD1 call by TCRdb cannot be tested. Germline V gives CDR1 LNHDA, CDR2 SQIVND (reference sequence). The CDR3 covers 18 residues. CDR3 amino acids: CASTPADRLGMEDQPQHF.

V is TRBV10-1 and J is TRBJ2-3; the D call from TCRdb, TRBD2, cannot be confirmed without DNA. Germline lookup yields CDR1 WNHNN and CDR2 SYGVQD (reference sequence). CDR3 length equals 14 residues. The CDR3 sequence is CASNDGLGADTQYF.

The chain uses TRBV7-2 and TRBJ1-3; checking the TCRdb D call of TRBD1 is not possible without DNA. CDR3 length equals 18 residues. The germline gives CDR1 SGHTA, CDR2 FQGNSA. CDR3 in amino acids: CASSLVTGTDFSGNTIYF.

This chain links TRBV7-2 with TRBJ2-3; TCRdb returns TRBD1, unconfirmable since there is no DNA. Looked up from germline, CDR1 is SGHTA and CDR2 is FQGNSA. This CDR3 has 15 residues. This CDR3 is CASSLFGGAQDTQYF. Drawing the rest from reference TRBV7-2 and TRBJ2-3, the complete variable domain is GAGVSQSPSNKVTEKGKDVELRCDPISGHTALYWYRQSLGQGLEFLIYFQGNSAPDKSGLPSDRFSAERTGGSVSTLTIQRTQQEDSAVYLCASSLFGGAQDTQYFGPGTRLTVL.

This chain links TRBV3-1 with TRBJ2-2; TCRdb selects TRBD2, and the lack of DNA leaves this call unchecked. This CDR3 spans 18 amino acids. Per germline, CDR1 LGHDT and CDR2 YNNKEL (reference sequence). The CDR3 loop reads CASSQAALAGVVTGELFF.

The chain is built from TRBV7-3 and TRBJ2-7. This CDR3 has 13 amino acids. Germline V gives CDR1 SGHTA, CDR2 FQGTGA. Here the CDR3 reads CASSLYGNYEQYF.

This chain links TRBV27 with TRBJ2-3; no DNA is available, so the TRBD2 call from TCRdb remains unchecked. Germline V gene sequence: CDR1 MNHEY, CDR2 SMNVEV (reference sequence). There are 15 residues in the CDR3. The CDR3 is CASSYTSGYTDTQYF.

This chain joins TRBV15 and TRBJ2-7; the TRBD1 assignment by TCRdb is unverifiable without DNA. Germline V gene sequence: CDR1 LNHNV, CDR2 YYDKDF (reference sequence). This CDR3 is built from 15 residues. The CDR3 reads CATSSRQGVGGQWNF.

V usage is TRBV2 and J usage is TRBJ2-1. The CDR3 consists of 12 residues. The germline V gene has CDR1 SNHLY and CDR2 FYNNEI. The CDR3 reads CASSAVWNEQFF.

The V gene is TRBV7-9, the J gene TRBJ1-1; TCRdb's D gene call, TRBD1, goes unchecked for lack of DNA. Germline V gene sequence: CDR1 SEHNR, CDR2 FQNEAQ (reference sequence). The CDR3 runs 13 residues. The CDR3 loop reads CASSLTGQAGAFF. Variable domain in full (rest from reference TRBV7-9 and TRBJ1-1): DTGVSQNPRHKITKRGQNVTFRCDPISEHNRLYWYRQTLGQGPEFLTYFQNEAQLEKSRLLSDRFSAERPKGSFSTLEIQRTEQGDSAMYLCASSLTGQAGAFFGQGTRLTVV.

The V call is TRBV19, the J call TRBJ2-1. The CDR3 is 12 amino acids. Per the germline V gene, CDR1 is LNHDA and CDR2 is SQIVND (reference sequence). CDR3 loop: CASSSFYNEQFF.

V gene TRBV7-9 combines with J gene TRBJ2-7. This CDR3 has 12 residues. Per germline, CDR1 SEHNR and CDR2 FQNEAQ (reference sequence). This chain's CDR3 is CASSFWMDEQYF.